The next 16 T cell receptor beta chains were all read from a single sample in a study of monozygotic twins with inflammatory bowel disease. TCRdb reanalyzed the 5' RACE reads, giving one entry per CDR3 protein sequence and no DNA. This sample contains about 300,000 distinct CDR3 sequences. What was sequenced was blood. The source is a human donor with ulcerative colitis or Crohn's disease, or a healthy co-twin of an affected twin (not recorded which).

V is TRBV11-2 and J is TRBJ2-7; lacking DNA, the TRBD2 call made by TCRdb goes unchecked. Germline V gene lookup returns CDR1 SGHAT and CDR2 FQNNGV. The CDR3 sequence is 18 residues long. The CDR3 sequence is CASSLREDPGWVTYEQYF.

The chain links TRBV6-6 to TRBJ2-7; TCRdb reports TRBD2, a call that lacks DNA to check it against. The CDR3 totals 14 residues. The V gene's germline CDR1 is MNHNY and CDR2 SVGAGI (reference sequence). CDR3: CASSYTVSHDEQYF.

The rearrangement uses TRBV12-3 or TRBV12-4 and TRBJ2-2. The CDR3 is 15 residues long. The CDR3 sequence is CASSFRGTGTGELFF.

This chain links TRBV29-1 with TRBJ1-5. The length of the CDR3 is 14 residues. CDR1 SQVTM and CDR2 ANQGSEA come from the germline V gene. The CDR3 protein is CSVPEGGEYQPQHF.

V gene TRBV4-1 combines with J gene TRBJ1-4. This CDR3 spans 14 amino acids. The germline V gene encodes CDR1 MGHRA and CDR2 YSYEKL. The CDR3 loop reads CASSQGAWGEKLFF.

The chain employs TRBV18 and TRBJ2-1; TCRdb outputs TRBD2, but without DNA this stays unchecked. CDR1 is KGHSH and CDR2 is LQKENI in the germline V gene. CDR3 length: 16 amino acids. The CDR3: CASSPPGLAAYNEQFF. Combining the CDR3 with reference TRBV18 and TRBJ2-1 gives the whole variable domain NAGVMQNPRHLVRRRGQEARLRCSPMKGHSHVYWYRQLPEEGLKFMVYLQKENIIDESGMPKERFSAEFPKEGPSILRIQQVVRGDSAAYFCASSPPGLAAYNEQFFGPGTRLTVL.

CDR3 sequence: CASSLLVGGGGIGNTIYF. This chain uses TRBV12-3 or TRBV12-4 with TRBJ1-3; TCRdb's D call of TRBD1 is untestable without DNA. CDR3 size: 18 residues.

The CDR3 is CASSFGTGTNYGYTF. The gene calls are TRBV7-8 and TRBJ1-2; with no DNA, the TCRdb D assignment of TRBD1 cannot be verified. CDR1 SGHVS and CDR2 FQNEAQ come from the germline V gene. This CDR3 contains 15 residues.

The chain is built from TRBV12-3 or TRBV12-4 and TRBJ2-2; TCRdb picks TRBD1, but there is no DNA to check that call. This CDR3 contains 15 residues. The CDR3 loop is CASSLRGGGTGELFF.

The chain uses TRBV6-5 and TRBJ1-5; the D gene TCRdb calls, TRBD1, cannot be checked with no DNA. The CDR3 loop spans 16 amino acids. CDR1 is MNHEY and CDR2 is SVGAGI in the germline V gene. Here the CDR3 reads CASSYFGGVSNQPQHF.

This chain uses TRBV7-2 with TRBJ2-4. There are 14 residues in the CDR3. Looked up from germline, CDR1 is SGHTA and CDR2 is FQGNSA. CDR3 sequence reads: CASSFSGVKNIQYF.

V usage is TRBV24-1 and J usage is TRBJ2-1; TCRdb's D call of TRBD2 is untestable without DNA. Germline V CDR1 and CDR2: KGHDR, SFDVKD. This CDR3 has 14 residues. CDR3 region: CATTGGPSYNEQFF.

The chain combines TRBV5-1 with TRBJ2-2. CDR3 length: 16 residues. CDR1 and CDR2 (germline): SGHRS, YFSETQ. The CDR3 region is CASSWGLGSNTGELFF.

The chain combines TRBV10-2 with TRBJ2-7; TCRdb gives TRBD1 as the D gene, but with no DNA this cannot be confirmed. The CDR3 extends over 14 amino acids. The germline V gene has CDR1 WSHSY and CDR2 SAAADI. CDR3 residues: CASTPDRIDYEQYF.

This chain joins TRBV20-1 and TRBJ1-1; TCRdb picks TRBD1, but there is no DNA to check that call. The CDR3 loop spans 14 amino acids. Germline V gene data show CDR1 as DFQATT and CDR2 as SNEGSKA (reference sequence). The CDR3 loop is CSASGGQLNTEAYF.

CDR3 in amino acids: CASSLSSTARSGNTIYF. The chain joins TRBV7-9 to TRBJ1-3. Germline V gives CDR1 SEHNR, CDR2 FQNEAQ (reference sequence). This CDR3 is built from 17 residues.